These 9 T cell receptor beta chains were all obtained from the same sample, sequenced in a study of lymphopenia after photon versus proton radiotherapy. Generated by immunoSEQ multiplex PCR, the TCRdb table keeps only in-frame clones and is missing some. Of about 42,000 clones listed, about 80% were seen once; the top ten hold over 20%. The starting material was peripheral blood, obtained from a patient treated with proton-based radiotherapy. All receptors derive from a woman in her 70s with pancreatic cancer.

The chain carries TRBV2 and TRBJ1-1, with 8 nucleotides matching TRBD1. Trimming at V came to 6 bases and at J to 0 bases, leaving 3 bases not matched to a gene. The CDR3 loop spans 14 amino acids. The germline V gene has CDR1 SNHLY and CDR2 FYNNEI. The CDR3 here is CASRGTGLNTEAFF. Written as DNA, the CDR3 is TGTGCCAGCAGGGGGACAGGCTTGAACACTGAAGCTTTCTTT.

On this clone: One junction end disagrees with the germline gene, perhaps due to a read error. This sequence joins TRBV2 and TRBJ2-1; a weak D match, TRBD2 (6 bases). Germline CDR1 reads SNHLY; CDR2 reads FYNNEI. The CDR3 is 15 residues long. The CDR3 sequence is CASSQAGTSYNEQFF. In nucleotides, the CDR3 is TGTGCCAGCAGTCAAGCGGGCACCTCCTACAATGAGCAGTTCTTC. Combining the CDR3 with reference TRBV2 and TRBJ2-1 gives the whole variable domain EPEVTQTPSHQVTQMGQEVILRCVPISNHLYFYWYRQILGQKVEFLVSFYNNEISEKSEIFDDQFSVERPDGSNFTLKIRSTKLEDSAMYFCASSQAGTSYNEQFFGPGTRLTVL.

The chain links TRBV6-6 to TRBJ2-7; 12 bases fit TRBD1. The CDR3 runs to 15 residues. J gave up 5 bases and V 5 bases, and 7 bases lay outside the gene matches. Germline lookup yields CDR1 MNHNY and CDR2 SVGAGI (reference sequence). The CDR3 region is CASSRDGTGGHEQYF. Here the CDR3 DNA reads TGTGCCAGCAGTCGCGATGGGACAGGGGGCCACGAGCAGTACTTC.

CDR3 amino acids: CASNFGTEILQFF. The CDR3 region has the DNA TGTGCCAGCAACTTCGGGACCGAAATTTTGCAGTTCTTC. This chain uses TRBV7-9 with TRBJ2-1; tentatively, D is TRBD1 or TRBD2 (5 bases each). V was shortened by 7 bases and J by 12 bases, with 19 bases between the two germline ends. The CDR3 loop spans 13 amino acids. CDR1 and CDR2 (germline): SEHNR, FQNEAQ (reference sequence).

Only one count was recorded for this clone. The chain employs TRBV2 and TRBJ2-2; unclear D gene. CDR1 is SNHLY and CDR2 is FYNNEI in the germline V gene. Deletions cut 8 bases from V and 6 bases from J, with 13 bases between. CDR3 size: 13 residues. DNA for the CDR3: TGTGCCAGCCAAAAAACCCACGCCGGGGAGCTGTTTTTT. It encodes CASQKTHAGELFF.

The genes are TRBV19 and TRBJ2-2; no definite D call. Germline V CDR1 and CDR2: LNHDA, SQIVND (reference sequence). V was clipped by 5 bases and J by 3 bases, with 10 bases between them. This CDR3 spans 14 amino acids. Here the CDR3 DNA reads TGTGCCAGTAGTCCACGGGCCCACACCGGGGAGCTGTTTTTT. This gives the protein CASSPRAHTGELFF.

The rearrangement joins TRBV4-3 to TRBJ1-5; the match to TRBD1 covers 8 bases. This CDR3 contains 15 residues. With 3 bases clipped from V and 8 bases from J, the junction kept 9 bases outside the gene matches. Germline assignment: CDR1 LGHNA and CDR2 YSLEER. The CDR3 DNA is TGCGCCAGCAGCCAGGTGGCAGGGGGCCTGGAGCCCCAGCATTTT. Amino acid sequence: CASSQVAGGLEPQHF.

This chain connects TRBV7-6 to TRBJ2-5, with unresolved D. The CDR3 totals 14 residues. Per germline, CDR1 SGHVS and CDR2 FNYEAQ. Between the trimmed V and J ends, which lost 5 bases and 3 bases, there was a span of 13 bases. The CDR3 region is CASSHSASKETQYF. In nucleotides, the CDR3 is TGTGCCAGCAGCCATTCCGCTAGTAAAGAGACCCAGTACTTC.

CDR3 DNA: TGTGCCAGCAGCTTCCGGGACAGAGCTAACTATGGCTACACCTTC. Translated, it gives CASSFRDRANYGYTF. The chain recombines TRBV7-2 with TRBJ1-2; TRBD1 aligns across 7 bases. Germline V CDR1 and CDR2: SGHTA, FQGNSA. Trimming at V came to 3 bases and at J to 0 bases, leaving 4 bases not matched to a gene. This CDR3 contains 15 residues.